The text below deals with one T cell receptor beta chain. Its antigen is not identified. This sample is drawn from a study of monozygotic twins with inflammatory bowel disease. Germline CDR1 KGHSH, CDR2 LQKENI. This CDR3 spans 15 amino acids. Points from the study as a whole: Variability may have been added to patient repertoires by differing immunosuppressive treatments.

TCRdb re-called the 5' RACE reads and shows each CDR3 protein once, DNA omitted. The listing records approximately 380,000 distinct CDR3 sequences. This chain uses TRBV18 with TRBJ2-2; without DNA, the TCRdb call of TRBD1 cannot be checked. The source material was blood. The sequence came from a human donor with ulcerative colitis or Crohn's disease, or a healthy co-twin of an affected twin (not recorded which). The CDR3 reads CASSRGQGLTGELFF. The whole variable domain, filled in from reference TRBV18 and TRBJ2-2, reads NAGVMQNPRHLVRRRGQEARLRCSPMKGHSHVYWYRQLPEEGLKFMVYLQKENIIDESGMPKERFSAEFPKEGPSILRIQQVVRGDSAAYFCASSRGQGLTGELFFGEGSRLTVL.